The following is a TCR beta chain sequence with its context. TCRdb's table, derived via immunoSEQ multiplex PCR, lists solely in-frame clones and lacks some. The sample lists about 6,000 clones; around 77% were seen once. The data derive from a study of blood T cell dynamics during melanoma immunotherapy. The germline V gene has CDR1 LNHDA and CDR2 SQIVND (reference sequence). V lost 3 bases to trimming and J lost 7 bases; unmatched junction nucleotides: 8. This CDR3 has 15 residues. The time point denotes: week 3, after first cycle of checkpoint inhibitor. One draw preceded checkpoint blockade; another followed its first cycle at week 3.

The TCR sequence derives from a human donor with melanoma. This sample comprised blood, obtained from a patient treated with checkpoint blockade. The gene calls are TRBV19 and TRBJ2-1; 8 bases are shared with TRBD2. The CDR3 nucleotides are TGTGCCAGTAGTATTGGGGGCGGGAGGAAAAATGAGCAGTTCTTC. It codes for CASSIGGGRKNEQFF.